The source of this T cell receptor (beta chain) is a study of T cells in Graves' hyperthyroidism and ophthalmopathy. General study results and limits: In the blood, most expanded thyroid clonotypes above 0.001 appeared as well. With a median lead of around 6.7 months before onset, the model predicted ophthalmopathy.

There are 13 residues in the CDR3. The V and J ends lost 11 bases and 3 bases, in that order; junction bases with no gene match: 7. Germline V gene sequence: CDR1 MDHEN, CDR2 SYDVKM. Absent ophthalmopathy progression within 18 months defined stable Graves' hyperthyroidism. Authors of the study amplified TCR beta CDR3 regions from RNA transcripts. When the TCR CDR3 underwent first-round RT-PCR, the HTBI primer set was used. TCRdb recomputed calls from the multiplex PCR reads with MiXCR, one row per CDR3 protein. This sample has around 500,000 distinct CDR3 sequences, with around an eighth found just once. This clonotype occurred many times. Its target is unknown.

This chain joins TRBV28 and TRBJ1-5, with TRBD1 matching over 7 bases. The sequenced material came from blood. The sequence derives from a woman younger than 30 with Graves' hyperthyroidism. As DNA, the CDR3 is TGTGCCGCTGACAGGGACGACAATCAGCCCCAGCATTTT. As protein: CAADRDDNQPQHF.